This TCR beta chain was sequenced in a study of tumor and adjacent non-tumor tissue in lung cancer. On the study more broadly: Samples averaged roughly 4.2 million productive TCRbeta reads each.

Three rounds of nested PCR, following a modified ARM-PCR protocol, produced the TCRbeta library. MiXCR was run by TCRdb on the multiplex PCR reads, yielding one entry per CDR3 protein. The top ten clones hold around 14% of a sample with about 93,000 distinct CDR3 sequences, around three fifths of them seen once. The V gene's germline CDR1 is DFQATT and CDR2 SNEGSKA (reference sequence). The CDR3 extends over 13 amino acids. Trimming pared 4 bases from V and 2 bases from J, leaving 12 bases between. A word on this clonotype: The antigen remains undetermined. A read error may explain this, as a much larger clone is one base away.

Regarding the study as a whole: Top 100 clones took a larger repertoire share in normal lung.

The template was RNA from unsorted bulk tissue. V and J are TRBV20-1 and TRBJ2-7; the D is unclear. What was sequenced was lung tumor tissue. This clonotype originated in a man in his 70s with non-small cell lung cancer. CDR3 in amino acids: CSATELLTYEQYF. CDR3 in DNA: TGCAGTGCTACAGAGCTACTGACCTACGAGCAGTACTTC.